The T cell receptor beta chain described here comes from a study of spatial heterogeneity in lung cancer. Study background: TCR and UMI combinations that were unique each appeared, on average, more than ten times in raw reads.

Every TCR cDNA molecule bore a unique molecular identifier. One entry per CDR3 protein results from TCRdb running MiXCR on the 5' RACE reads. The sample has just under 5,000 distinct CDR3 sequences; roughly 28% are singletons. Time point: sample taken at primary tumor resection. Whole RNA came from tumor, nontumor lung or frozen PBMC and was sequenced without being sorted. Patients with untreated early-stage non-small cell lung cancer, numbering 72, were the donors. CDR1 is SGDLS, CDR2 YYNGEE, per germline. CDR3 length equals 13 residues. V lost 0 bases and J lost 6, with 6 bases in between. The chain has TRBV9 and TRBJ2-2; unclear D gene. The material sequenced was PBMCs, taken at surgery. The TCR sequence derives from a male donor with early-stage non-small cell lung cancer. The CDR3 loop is CASSVGSPGELFF. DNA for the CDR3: TGTGCCAGCAGCGTAGGGAGTCCCGGGGAGCTGTTTTTT.